This T cell receptor beta chain comes out of a study of regulatory T cells in long-lasting Graves disease. This clonotype was counted many times. Arm-PCR of CDR3 regions and iRepertoire HTBI primers were used to build TCR beta libraries. TCRdb re-analysed the multiplex PCR reads in MiXCR, keeping a single row per CDR3 protein. The repertoire consists of 450,000 to 600,000 distinct CDR3 sequences, with 16% occurring once and the leading ten covering 9.5% to 15%. V lost 2 bases and J 2 bases, leaving 9 bases between the germline ends. This CDR3 comprises 14 residues. The V gene's germline CDR1 is LGHDT and CDR2 YNNKEL (reference sequence). Time point given: newly diagnosed GD, antithyroid drugs for less than 3 months. Construction of the TCR library relied on RNA isolated from PBMCs. A further study also used this sample, focusing on T cells in Graves' hyperthyroidism and ophthalmopathy. That source adds: Most thyroid clonotypes with frequency above 0.001 were detected in blood.

The receptor was derived from a man aged 35 to 55 with Graves disease. Sample: peripheral blood mononuclear cells (PBMCs), taken at new diagnosis, from a patient treated with antithyroid drugs. The chain has TRBV3-1 and TRBJ1-1; D gene uncertain. The CDR3 nucleotides are TGTGCCAGCAGCCAAAGTTGGTCCAACACTGAAGCTTTCTTT. This translates into CASSQSWSNTEAFF.